The 23 T cell receptor beta chains presented below share a single source sample, sequenced in a study of a mutant IDH1 vaccine in newly diagnosed glioma. Sequencing was performed with immunoSEQ multiplex PCR; in TCRdb, only in-frame clones are kept and a portion is missing. This table holds some 30,000 clones, about 80% found once. These receptors have no identified antigens. Documented time point: week 35, safety follow-up. Each vaccine dose was 300 ug of mutant IDH1 20-mer peptide, with topical imiquimod. The source was PBMCs, collected from a glioma patient whose treatment included an IDH1 peptide vaccine. The receptors derive from a middle-aged woman with glioma.

The chain is built from TRBV11-2 and TRBJ1-1; TRBD1 might be the D (5 bases). Trimming shortened V by 6 bases and J by 5 bases, and 19 bases separated the two germline ends. CDR1 is SGHAT, CDR2 FQNNGV, per germline. The CDR3 is made up of 15 amino acids. The CDR3 coding sequence is TGTGCCAGCAGTAAGGGAGTGGACCCAGGGACTGAAGCTTTCTTT. Its translation: CASSKGVDPGTEAFF. Full variable domain (remainder filled in from reference TRBV11-2 and TRBJ1-1): EAGVAQSPRYKIIEKRQSVAFWCNPISGHATLYWYQQILGQGPKLLIQFQNNGVVDDSQLPKDRFSAERLKGVDSTLKIQPAKLEDSAVYLCASSKGVDPGTEAFFGQGTRLTVV.

This clone has only a few counts. This sample also contains other DNA sequences that code for the same CDR3. This chain links TRBV9 with TRBJ1-1, with a possible D match to TRBD1 (6 bases). CDR1 is SGDLS and CDR2 is YYNGEE in the germline V gene. The germline V and J ends were trimmed by 4 bases and 1 base, with 8 bases remaining between them. The CDR3 runs to 13 residues. Written as DNA, the CDR3 is TGTGCCAGCAGCCAAGGGGGGAACACTGAAGCTTTCTTT. Its protein is CASSQGGNTEAFF.

This clone was counted only a few times. V and J are TRBV5-6 and TRBJ2-2; TRBD2 agrees at 10 bases. The germline gives CDR1 SGHDT, CDR2 YYEEEE. V dropped 3 bases and J dropped 3; count of bases not matched to a gene: 11. The CDR3 runs to 18 residues. The CDR3 DNA reads as TGTGCCAGCAGCTCCTACAGACTAGCGGGTACCTACACCGGGGAGCTGTTTTTT. Its protein product is CASSSYRLAGTYTGELFF.

The chain couples TRBV18 to TRBJ1-6; D remains unclear. Germline V CDR1 and CDR2: KGHSH, LQKENI. This CDR3 region has 14 residues. Trimming stripped 1 base from V and 6 bases from J, with 7 bases between. The CDR3 loop reads CASSPLEANSPLHF. DNA for the CDR3: TGTGCCAGCTCACCACTGGAAGCTAATTCACCCCTCCACTTT.

The V call is TRBV27, the J call TRBJ1-2, with D unclear. Trimming took 6 bases from V and 4 from J, leaving 12 bases between them. The CDR3 contains 13 residues. Germline CDR1 MNHEY, CDR2 SMNVEV (reference sequence). The CDR3 bases are TGTGCCAGCAGGGGCGGGATAGGCTATGGCTACACCTTC. Its translation: CASRGGIGYGYTF.

CDR3 protein: CASSLGGTRHTEAFF. Written as DNA, the CDR3 is TGTGCCAGCAGTTTAGGAGGAACCCGTCACACTGAAGCTTTCTTT. The gene calls are TRBV27 and TRBJ1-1; D is unclear. CDR1 and CDR2 (germline): MNHEY, SMNVEV (reference sequence). Between the trimmed V and J ends, which lost 2 bases and 3 bases, there was a span of 13 bases. The length of the CDR3 is 15 residues.

V is TRBV5-1 and J is TRBJ2-3; 7 bases line up with TRBD2. CDR3 length: 16 amino acids. Germline trimming cut 4 bases from V and 0 bases from J; bases unmatched to any gene: 8. In germline, CDR1 is SGHRS, CDR2 YFSETQ. In DNA form, the CDR3 reads TGCGCCAGCAGCGAAAGGTGGGGGGGAAGCACAGATACGCAGTATTTT. Amino acids: CASSERWGGSTDTQYF.

V is TRBV4-3 and J is TRBJ2-7; 9 bases are shared with TRBD2. Germline V gene lookup returns CDR1 LGHNA and CDR2 YSLEER. V shed 0 bases, J shed 1 base, and the junction held 4 bases outside the gene matches. CDR3 size: 16 residues. DNA of the CDR3: TGCGCCAGCAGCCAAGAATTCACTAGCGGGTCCTACGAGCAGTACTTC. Translating gives CASSQEFTSGSYEQYF.

The chain carries TRBV2 and TRBJ2-3, with TRBD1 matching over 8 bases. Losses at the gene ends were 7 bases for V and 5 bases for J; bases not matched to a gene: 8. This CDR3 comprises 14 residues. From germline, CDR1 is SNHLY and CDR2 FYNNEI. The CDR3 reads CASKEDRDKDTQYF. The CDR3 DNA is TGTGCCAGCAAGGAGGACAGGGATAAAGATACGCAGTATTTT.

The chain combines TRBV27 with TRBJ2-7; a weak D match, TRBD1 (6 bases). The V gene's germline CDR1 is MNHEY and CDR2 SMNVEV (reference sequence). CDR3 length equals 14 residues. Trimming took off 8 bases at V and 3 bases at J, with 17 bases between the two ends. CDR3 amino acids: CASSQGVGSYEQYF. The CDR3, as DNA: TGTGCCAGCTCACAGGGCGTTGGGAGCTACGAGCAGTACTTC.

This chain uses TRBV4-1 with TRBJ2-3, with 9 bases fitting TRBD2. V trimming: 0 bases; J trimming: 1 base; junction bases outside the gene matches: 5. The germline CDR1 and CDR2 sequences are MGHRA and YSYEKL. The CDR3 extends over 17 amino acids. The CDR3 spells CASSQEGSGGRTDTQYF. Written as DNA, the CDR3 is TGCGCCAGCAGCCAAGAAGGTAGCGGGGGACGCACAGATACGCAGTATTTT.

The V and J genes are TRBV11-3 and TRBJ1-3; D not resolved. The CDR3 spans 14 residues. CDR1 and CDR2 from the germline V gene are SGHNT and YENEEA. V gave up 4 bases and J gave up 3 bases, with 10 bases separating them. CDR3 nucleotide sequence: TGTGCCAGCAGCTCGCCGGGCCTTGGAAACACCATATATTTT. Translated: CASSSPGLGNTIYF.

The chain is built from TRBV15 and TRBJ1-4; D may be TRBD1 (5 bases). Germline assignment: CDR1 LNHNV and CDR2 YYDKDF (reference sequence). The CDR3 totals 18 residues. V was trimmed by 1 base and J by 7 bases, leaving 22 bases between them. CDR3 protein: CATSRGWGSFLIGEKLFF. CDR3 DNA sequence: TGTGCCACCAGCAGAGGATGGGGCTCGTTTCTTATAGGTGAAAAACTGTTTTTT.

The CDR3 sequence is CASSLGFESSGNTIYF. The CDR3 coding sequence is TGCGCCAGCAGCTTGGGGTTTGAATCCAGTGGAAACACCATATATTTT. V is TRBV5-1 and J is TRBJ1-3; D is undetermined. The V gene lost 0 bases and the J gene lost 3 bases, with 13 bases spanning the gap. Germline V gives CDR1 SGHRS, CDR2 YFSETQ. The CDR3 consists of 16 residues.

Here the CDR3 DNA reads TGTGCCAGCAGCCGCAAAGGCCCAAGTTCACCCCTCCACTTT. Translated: CASSRKGPSSPLHF. The chain has TRBV7-2 and TRBJ1-6; D is ambiguous. CDR1 is SGHTA and CDR2 is FQGNSA in the germline V gene. The CDR3 sequence is 14 residues long. V was pared by 5 bases and J by 9 bases, with 14 bases between.

The rearrangement joins TRBV5-4 to TRBJ1-1; D remains unclear. Trimming cost V 2 bases and J 1 base, with 12 bases left between them. The CDR3 length is 15 residues. Germline V gene data show CDR1 as SGHNT and CDR2 as YYREEE (reference sequence). CDR3 sequence: CASSFRAPENTEAFF. As DNA, the CDR3 is TGTGCCAGCAGCTTCCGGGCCCCCGAGAACACTGAAGCTTTCTTT. Full variable domain (outside the CDR3, taken from reference TRBV5-4 and TRBJ1-1): ETGVTQSPTHLIKTRGQQVTLRCSSQSGHNTVSWYQQALGQGPQFIFQYYREEENGRGNFPPRFSGLQFPNYSSELNVNALELDDSALYLCASSFRAPENTEAFFGQGTRLTVV.

The V call is TRBV9, the J call TRBJ1-1, with a weak D call TRBD1 (6 bases). Trimming took 3 bases from V and 5 from J, leaving 17 bases between them. This CDR3 has 15 residues. Germline CDR1 reads SGDLS; CDR2 reads YYNGEE. The CDR3 is CASSEGGGFGTEAFF. The CDR3 DNA sequence: TGTGCCAGCAGCGAGGGGGGCGGTTTTGGGACTGAAGCTTTCTTT.

The genes are TRBV6-5 and TRBJ2-3; possible D gene TRBD2, 6 bases. This CDR3 is built from 16 residues. V lost 0 bases and J 6 bases, leaving 16 bases between the germline ends. The germline V gene encodes CDR1 MNHEY and CDR2 SVGAGI. CDR3 nucleotide sequence: TGTGCCAGCAGTTACTCCCATGGACTATCTACCGATACGCAGTATTTT. It codes for CASSYSHGLSTDTQYF.

This chain connects TRBV18 to TRBJ1-5, with D uncertain. Germline values: CDR1 KGHSH, CDR2 LQKENI. The length of the CDR3 is 13 residues. Trimming took off 1 base at V and 7 bases at J, with 8 bases between the two ends. CDR3 DNA: TGTGCCAGCTCACCACAAACGGGGCAGCCCCAGCATTTT. It specifies CASSPQTGQPQHF.

This chain connects TRBV15 to TRBJ2-7; D may correspond to TRBD1 or TRBD2 (5 bases each). Deletions cut 5 bases from V and 5 bases from J, with 22 bases between. Germline V gene sequence: CDR1 LNHNV, CDR2 YYDKDF (reference sequence). The CDR3 runs 16 residues. The CDR3: CATSAPFRGPVNEQYF. DNA of the CDR3: TGTGCCACCAGCGCCCCATTTAGGGGACCGGTAAACGAGCAGTACTTC.

This clone was observed a few times. The chain is built from TRBV29-1 and TRBJ1-1; 11 nucleotides align to TRBD1. V lost 5 bases, J lost 5 bases, and 10 bases stayed unmatched. CDR1 is SQVTM, CDR2 ANQGSEA, per germline. There are 15 residues in the CDR3. The CDR3 loop is CSVSRGTGGRTEAFF. As DNA, the CDR3 is TGCAGCGTTAGTAGGGGGACAGGGGGGAGGACTGAAGCTTTCTTT.

The rearrangement links TRBV10-2 to TRBJ1-4; 10 bases agree with TRBD1. The CDR3 consists of 14 residues. Germline-derived CDR1 and CDR2 are WSHSY and SAAADI. V lost 7 bases, J lost 7 bases, and 6 bases stayed unmatched. CDR3 DNA: TGCGCCAGCACCATTGACAGGGGGCTTGAAAAACTGTTTTTT. This sequence encodes CASTIDRGLEKLFF.

This chain links TRBV19 with TRBJ1-6; a weak D match, TRBD1 (5 bases). CDR3 length: 20 residues. Trimming stripped 5 bases from V and 0 bases from J, with 23 bases between. The germline V gene has CDR1 LNHDA and CDR2 SQIVND (reference sequence). The CDR3 loop reads CASSFYQQGRSSSYNSPLHF. Here the CDR3 DNA reads TGTGCCAGTAGTTTCTACCAGCAGGGCCGCTCGAGCTCCTATAATTCACCCCTCCACTTT.